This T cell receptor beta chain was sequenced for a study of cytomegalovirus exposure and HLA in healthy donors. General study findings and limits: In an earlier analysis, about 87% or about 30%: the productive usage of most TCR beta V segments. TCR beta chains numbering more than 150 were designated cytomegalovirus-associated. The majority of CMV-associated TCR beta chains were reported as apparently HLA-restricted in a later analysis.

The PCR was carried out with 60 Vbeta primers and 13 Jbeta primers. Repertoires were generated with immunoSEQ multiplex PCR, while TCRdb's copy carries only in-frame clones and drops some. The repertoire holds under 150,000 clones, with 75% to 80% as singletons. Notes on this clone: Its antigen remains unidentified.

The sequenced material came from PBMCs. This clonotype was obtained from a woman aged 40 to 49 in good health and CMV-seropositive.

CDR3 in DNA: TGCGCCAGCAGCCATCCCACCCGGGACAGGGTCACAGATACGCAGTATTTT. This encodes CASSHPTRDRVTDTQYF. The V and J genes are TRBV4-1 and TRBJ2-3, with 9 positions matching TRBD1. The V and J ends lost 3 bases and 2 bases, in that order; junction bases with no gene match: 9. CDR1 is MGHRA and CDR2 is YSYEKL in the germline V gene. The CDR3 length is 17 residues.